This T cell receptor (beta chain) was obtained from a study of cytomegalovirus exposure and HLA in healthy donors. PCR involved 60 Vbeta and 13 Jbeta primers. Using immunoSEQ multiplex PCR, the repertoire was profiled, and TCRdb retains in-frame clones only, with some absent. The sample holds about 160,000 clones, roughly 82% seen once. Between the trimmed V and J ends, which lost 4 bases and 5 bases, there was a span of 11 bases. This CDR3 is built from 14 residues. Germline-derived CDR1 and CDR2 are SEHNR and FQNEAQ (reference sequence). The specimen was PBMCs. This chain joins TRBV7-9 and TRBJ1-4, with unresolved D. The sequence was collected from a girl under 18 in good health and CMV-seropositive. CDR3 DNA sequence: TGTGCCAGCAGCTCCGGGATCACAAATGAAAAACTGTTTTTT. It specifies CASSSGITNEKLFF.